One TCR beta chain is described in this entry. Its specificity is not known. Total CD8+ T cells were enriched by a separation that was negative and magnetic. The CDR3 totals 20 residues. Germline-derived CDR1 and CDR2 are MNHEY and SMNVEV (reference sequence). A UMI-labeled 5' RACE approach was the method that produced the TCR beta libraries. After re-calling the 5' RACE reads, TCRdb lists one entry per CDR3 protein, DNA absent. This sample contains about 20,000 distinct CDR3 sequences. This sample is part of a study of human CD8 memory T cell subsets. General study results and limits: Stem-like memory T cell repertoires barely overlapped those of precursor exhausted T cells.

The sample taken for sequencing was CD8+ T cells from PBMCs. V and J are TRBV27 and TRBJ2-7; with no DNA, the TCRdb D assignment of TRBD1 cannot be verified. The sequence derives from a human donor in good health. CDR3 sequence: CATRGYIWQGNEKESYEQYF.